This passage covers 6 T cell receptor beta chains from one sample sequenced in a study of control samples from healthy donors and cancer patients. Method: immunoSEQ multiplex PCR; TCRdb's copy keeps in-frame clones and lacks some. This sample has about 79,000 clones; approximately 93% occur once, and the top ten carry roughly 1.3%. Sample: PBMCs. These receptors were obtained from a woman aged 35 to 49 with lung cancer.

The rearrangement uses TRBV9 and TRBJ1-2; D is unclear. The CDR3 covers 15 residues. Trimming took 0 bases from V and 4 from J, leaving 13 bases between them. Per the germline V gene, CDR1 is SGDLS and CDR2 is YYNGEE. The CDR3 loop is CASSVGGPGGYGYTF. As DNA, the CDR3 is TGTGCCAGCAGCGTAGGAGGACCCGGTGGCTATGGCTACACCTTC.

This chain uses TRBV11-2 with TRBJ2-4; tentative D call: TRBD2 (5 bases). With 6 bases removed from V and 3 bases from J, the gap between germline ends came to 21 bases. Germline loops: CDR1 SGHAT, CDR2 FQNNGV. The CDR3 runs 17 residues. The CDR3 loop reads CASRLGLRGSDKNIQYF. Here the CDR3 DNA reads TGTGCCAGCAGACTTGGGTTGCGAGGGTCTGACAAAAACATTCAGTACTTC.

The genes are TRBV2 and TRBJ1-1; the D is unclear. There are 13 residues in the CDR3. The germline V gene encodes CDR1 SNHLY and CDR2 FYNNEI. The germline V and J ends were trimmed by 10 bases and 0 bases, with 12 bases remaining between them. Written as DNA, the CDR3 is TGTGCCACCAGAAGCTCGATGAACACTGAAGCTTTCTTT. Translating it yields CATRSSMNTEAFF. Full variable domain (outside the CDR3, taken from reference TRBV2 and TRBJ1-1): EPEVTQTPSHQVTQMGQEVILRCVPISNHLYFYWYRQILGQKVEFLVSFYNNEISEKSEIFDDQFSVERPDGSNFTLKIRSTKLEDSAMYFCATRSSMNTEAFFGQGTRLTVV.

As regards this clone: The junction differs from germline at one of its ends, possibly a read error. The V call is TRBV7-9, the J call TRBJ1-4; D is perhaps TRBD1 (6 bases). CDR1 and CDR2 (germline): SEHNR, FQNEAQ (reference sequence). This CDR3 spans 12 amino acids. DNA of the CDR3: TGTGCCAGCAGCTTAGCGCACGGACAGCTGAGATTT. This codes for CASSLAHGQLRF. The whole variable domain, remainder taken from reference TRBV7-9 and TRBJ1-4, is DTGVSQNPRHKITKRGQNVTFRCDPISEHNRLYWYRQTLGQGPEFLTYFQNEAQLEKSRLLSDRFSAERPKGSFSTLEIQRTEQGDSAMYLCASSLAHGQLRFGSGTQLSVL.

The V call is TRBV2, the J call TRBJ1-1; no definite D call. V was trimmed by 2 bases and J by 7 bases, leaving 8 bases between them. The CDR3 extends over 12 amino acids. Germline values: CDR1 SNHLY, CDR2 FYNNEI. CDR3 sequence reads: CASSEPPFEAFF. CDR3 sequence (DNA): TGTGCCAGCAGTGAACCTCCCTTTGAAGCTTTCTTT.

This chain uses TRBV9 with TRBJ2-2; TRBD1 is a possible D gene (6 bases). CDR3 length: 17 amino acids. Germline CDR1 is SGDLS and CDR2 is YYNGEE. Deletions cut 0 bases from V and 1 base from J, with 13 bases between. CDR3 sequence (DNA): TGTGCCAGCAGCGTAGTAGGGGGAGCCTGGAACACCGGGGAGCTGTTTTTT. Translated, it gives CASSVVGGAWNTGELFF.